This T cell receptor (beta chain) was found in a study of T cells in localized non-small cell lung cancer. The trim removed 4 bases at V and 10 bases at J, leaving 9 bases unmatched. Germline V gene sequence: CDR1 SGDLS, CDR2 YYNGEE. The CDR3 runs to 14 residues. Notes on the study in general: Multi-region tumor sequencing was not done, so intratumor heterogeneity could not be excluded. The study linked higher blood T cell density to longer overall survival. Adjacent lung exhibited a median of about 56 among the 100 most abundant tumor clones. Uninvolved adjacent lung had more T cell clonality than any other tissue, topping tumor.

Comment on this clone: The antigen remains undetermined.

The table came from immunoSEQ multiplex PCR; TCRdb's copy has only in-frame clones and leaves some out. The data contain roughly 86,000 clones, roughly 81% of them singletons. Sequenced here: peripheral blood, sampled before any cancer treatment. This sequence originates from a man between 40 and 69 years old with stage I lung adenocarcinoma. This sequence joins TRBV9 and TRBJ2-5, with TRBD2 identical over 11 bases. The CDR3 sequence is CASSPSLAGGIQYF. In DNA, the CDR3 is TGTGCCAGCAGCCCTAGTTTAGCGGGAGGGATCCAGTACTTC.